The TCR beta chain under discussion was sequenced for a study of blood T cell repertoires in COVID-19. Sequenced by immunoSEQ multiplex PCR; TCRdb stores in-frame clones only, minus some. The table shows some 200,000 clones, with 80% to 90% occurring only once. The germline CDR1 and CDR2 sequences are LNHNV and YYDKDF (reference sequence). The CDR3 extends over 14 amino acids. V was pared by 6 bases and J by 2 bases, with 12 bases between. The sequenced material came from PBMCs or T cells enriched from blood (not recorded which). The chain links TRBV15 to TRBJ2-3; TRBD2 might be the D (6 bases). This sequence originates from a man aged 18 to 29 with acute COVID-19. The CDR3 loop is CATSDRDFTDTQYF. CDR3 in DNA: TGTGCCACCAGTGACCGGGACTTCACAGATACGCAGTATTTT.